This is a list of T cell receptor beta chains from one sample in a study of blood T cells in healthy people across ages. One entry per CDR3 protein results from TCRdb running MiXCR on the 5' RACE reads. Of over a million distinct CDR3 sequences in the sample, around 45% are singletons; the top ten hold 18%. Sequencing was done on a sample of blood. Every receptor here comes from a woman aged 60 to 75 in good health. The CDR3 runs from the conserved cysteine through the conserved F or W. The D gene is left open where the match is weak. Clone size is stated in some rows and not others, as once, few, many or a class when expanded.

V	size	J	D	CDR3	DNA
TRBV3-1	.	TRBJ2-7	TRBD2	CASSQLSGFIRNEQYF	TGTGCCAGCAGCCAACTTAGCGGGTTCATCCGAAACGAGCAGTACTTC
TRBV7-2	.	TRBJ2-4	TRBD1	CASSFGRGRAQYF	TGTGCCAGCAGCTTTGGCAGGGGGCGCGCTCAGTACTTC
TRBV7-2	many	TRBJ2-3	.	CASSLSGSSTDTQYF	TGTGCCAGCAGCTTAAGCGGCTCTAGCACAGATACGCAGTATTTT
TRBV29-1	few	TRBJ1-5	TRBD1	CSVEIGGLGQPQHF	TGCAGCGTGGAAATAGGGGGCCTCGGGCAGCCCCAGCATTTT
TRBV3-1	.	TRBJ2-5	TRBD2	CASSQDSAGGPRETQYF	TGTGCCAGCAGCCAAGATTCAGCGGGAGGCCCCCGGGAGACCCAGTACTTC
TRBV20-1	.	TRBJ2-1	.	CSARDQTYNEQFF	TGCAGTGCTAGAGATCAAACTTACAATGAGCAGTTCTTC
TRBV7-2	.	TRBJ1-2	TRBD1	CASRPGGAARHGYTF	TGTGCCAGCAGACCAGGGGGGGCCGCGCGGCATGGCTACACCTTC
TRBV10-3	.	TRBJ2-5	.	CAISESGLQETQYF	TGTGCCATCAGTGAGTCTGGTCTCCAAGAGACCCAGTACTTC
TRBV20-1	few	TRBJ2-3	.	CSGLLRADTQYF	TGCAGTGGTCTTCTGAGGGCAGATACGCAGTATTTT
TRBV15	few	TRBJ2-1	.	CATSRDLGRSSYNEQFF	TGTGCCACCAGCAGAGATCTGGGCCGAAGCTCCTACAATGAGCAGTTCTTC
TRBV5-1	.	TRBJ2-1	TRBD2	CASSLSAGERNEQFF	TGCGCCAGCAGCTTGTCGGCGGGAGAAAGGAATGAGCAGTTCTTC
TRBV5-1	.	TRBJ1-1	.	CASSLSPAATEAFF	TGCGCCAGCAGCTTGTCACCCGCGGCCACTGAAGCTTTCTTT
TRBV20-1	.	TRBJ1-2	TRBD1	CSAPGTGPADGYTF	TGCAGTGCTCCCGGGACAGGACCGGCGGATGGCTACACCTTC
TRBV12-3/TRBV12-4	.	TRBJ1-5	.	CASSLYSTASQPQHF	TGTGCCAGCAGTTTATATAGTACGGCGAGCCAGCCCCAGCATTTT
TRBV27	few	TRBJ2-1	.	CASSPLGEGEQFF	TGTGCCAGCAGTCCACTTGGAGAGGGTGAGCAGTTCTTC
TRBV11-2	.	TRBJ2-3	TRBD2	CASSQFSSGKVTYF	TGTGCCAGCAGCCAATTCTCTAGCGGGAAGGTTACGTATTTT
TRBV10-1	few	TRBJ2-1	.	CASSEGAHNEQFF	TGCGCCAGCAGTGAGGGGGCACACAATGAGCAGTTCTTC
TRBV15	once	TRBJ2-3	TRBD1	CATIQGDTDTQYF	TGTGCCACCATCCAGGGGGACACAGATACGCAGTATTTT
TRBV12-3/TRBV12-4	.	TRBJ2-3	TRBD1	CASRDRGRVTQYF	TGTGCCAGCAGGGACAGGGGGCGCGTTACGCAGTATTTT
TRBV7-2	few	TRBJ2-1	.	CASRNGSYNEQFF	TGTGCCAGCCGCAACGGCTCCTACAATGAGCAGTTCTTC
TRBV5-1	.	TRBJ1-6	.	CASSLDGPNSPLHF	TGCGCCAGCAGCTTGGACGGACCCAATTCACCCCTCCACTTT
TRBV4-1	.	TRBJ2-7	TRBD1	CASSQSRQGADSYEQYF	TGCGCCAGCAGCCAGTCGAGACAGGGGGCGGATTCCTACGAGCAGTACTTC
TRBV20-1	few	TRBJ2-3	.	CSATGQANTQYF	TGCAGTGCTACAGGGCAGGCCAATACGCAGTATTTT
TRBV29-1	.	TRBJ2-7	TRBD2	CIVSSGRREQYF	TGCATCGTCTCTAGCGGGAGAAGGGAGCAGTACTTC
TRBV24-1	.	TRBJ2-1	TRBD1	CATTSRDSSYNEQFF	TGTGCCACCACCTCCCGGGACAGCTCCTACAATGAGCAGTTCTTC
TRBV5-1	.	TRBJ1-4	TRBD1	CASSWTGATNEKLFF	TGTGCCAGCAGCTGGACAGGGGCAACTAATGAAAAACTGTTTTTT
TRBV5-8	few	TRBJ2-5	.	CASSAPETQYF	TGTGCCAGCAGCGCGCCGGAGACCCAGTACTTC
TRBV18	.	TRBJ2-6	.	CASSHRQVSASGANVLTF	TGTGCCAGCTCACATCGACAGGTTTCCGCCTCTGGGGCCAACGTCCTGACTTTC
TRBV7-3	.	TRBJ1-1	.	CASSLTGVSEAFF	TGTGCCAGCAGCTTAACGGGGGTGTCCGAAGCTTTCTTT
TRBV5-1	few	TRBJ2-1	TRBD2	CASTRRSGRVDEQFF	TGCGCCAGCACCCGGAGGAGCGGGAGGGTCGATGAGCAGTTCTTC
TRBV2	.	TRBJ2-1	TRBD2	CASSGGGLAYHNEQFF	TGTGCCAGCAGTGGAGGGGGACTAGCGTACCACAATGAGCAGTTCTTC
TRBV12-3/TRBV12-4	few	TRBJ1-5	.	CASSRVGNQPQHF	TGTGCCAGCAGTAGGGTGGGCAATCAGCCCCAGCATTTT
TRBV5-1	.	TRBJ2-5	TRBD2	CASSRTSLDNEQYF	TGCGCCAGCAGCCGGACTAGCCTCGACAATGAGCAGTACTTC
TRBV20-1	.	TRBJ2-3	TRBD2	CSAYSGSRTDTQYF	TGCAGTGCTTATAGCGGGAGTAGGACAGATACGCAGTATTTT
TRBV27	.	TRBJ2-5	.	CASRKRQGQETQYF	TGTGCCAGCAGGAAAAGGCAGGGCCAAGAGACCCAGTACTTC
TRBV20-1	.	TRBJ2-1	.	CSAPKASNNEQFF	TGCAGTGCGCCCAAAGCGAGCAATAATGAGCAGTTCTTC
TRBV27	.	TRBJ2-7	.	CASSLSRTISYEQYF	TGTGCCAGCAGTTTATCCCGGACAATCTCCTACGAGCAGTACTTC
TRBV28	.	TRBJ2-3	TRBD2	CASSVASGNTQYF	TGTGCCAGCAGTGTAGCCAGCGGGAATACGCAGTATTTT
TRBV20-1	.	TRBJ2-5	TRBD2	CSATLIAGGPMGQETQYF	TGCAGTGCTACCTTAATAGCGGGAGGGCCAATGGGCCAAGAGACCCAGTACTTC
TRBV18	.	TRBJ2-1	TRBD2	CASSPYWTSGYNEQFF	TGTGCCAGCTCACCATATTGGACTAGCGGATACAATGAGCAGTTCTTC
TRBV12-3/TRBV12-4	.	TRBJ2-3	TRBD2	CTSSLTSGRGADTQYF	TGTACCAGCAGTTTAACTAGCGGGAGAGGGGCAGATACGCAGTATTTT
TRBV20-1	.	TRBJ2-1	TRBD2	CSASFLAENNEQFF	TGCAGTGCTTCATTTCTAGCGGAAAACAATGAGCAGTTCTTC
TRBV11-2	few	TRBJ2-3	TRBD1	CASRPTGGGNTQYF	TGTGCCAGCAGACCTACAGGGGGCGGTAATACGCAGTATTTT
TRBV15	few	TRBJ2-4	.	CATSKEKVESIQYF	TGTGCCACCAGCAAGGAAAAAGTGGAAAGCATTCAGTACTTC
TRBV11-2	.	TRBJ2-1	TRBD1	CASSGSGQRSKTYNEQFF	TGTGCCAGCAGCGGATCGGGACAGAGATCCAAAACCTACAATGAGCAGTTCTTC
TRBV12-3/TRBV12-4	.	TRBJ2-7	.	CASSFSGASNYEQYF	TGTGCCAGCAGTTTTAGCGGAGCCTCGAACTACGAGCAGTACTTC